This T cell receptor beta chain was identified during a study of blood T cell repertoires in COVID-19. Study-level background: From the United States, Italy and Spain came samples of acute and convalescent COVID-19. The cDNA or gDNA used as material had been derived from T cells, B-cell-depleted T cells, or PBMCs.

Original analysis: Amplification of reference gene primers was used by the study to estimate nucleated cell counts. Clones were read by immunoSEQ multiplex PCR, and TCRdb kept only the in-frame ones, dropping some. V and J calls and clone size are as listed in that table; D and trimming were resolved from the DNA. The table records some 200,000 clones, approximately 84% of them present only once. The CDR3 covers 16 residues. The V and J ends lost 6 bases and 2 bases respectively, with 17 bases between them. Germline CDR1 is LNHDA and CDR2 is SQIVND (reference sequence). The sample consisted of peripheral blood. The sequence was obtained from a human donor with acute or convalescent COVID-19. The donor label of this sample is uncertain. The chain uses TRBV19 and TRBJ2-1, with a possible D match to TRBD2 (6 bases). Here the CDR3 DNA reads TGTGCCAGTAGCCCAGAGGGGCGGGGTACCTACAATGAGCAGTTCTTC. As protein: CASSPEGRGTYNEQFF. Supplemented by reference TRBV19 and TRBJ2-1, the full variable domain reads DGGITQSPKYLFRKEGQNVTLSCEQNLNHDAMYWYRQDPGQGLRLIYYSQIVNDFQKGDIAEGYSVSREKKESFPLTVTSAQKNPTAFYLCASSPEGRGTYNEQFFGPGTRLTVL.